The text below deals with one T cell receptor beta chain. The antigen it recognizes is unknown. No clone much larger than this one lies a single base away; base qualities are absent. The library was prepared using 5' RACE. Instrument on record: Illumina HiSeq 2000. Template switching added a universal primer binding site, and the final cDNA carried a unique molecular identifier that allowed TCR cDNA molecules to be counted accurately. Specific primers in the conserved constant-segment region were used to synthesize first-strand cDNA for TCR alpha and beta chains. Each cDNA library was double barcoded, with a SMART-Mk sample barcode plus Illumina barcodes, to control for contamination. TruSeq adapter sequences, together with Illumina sample barcodes, were added in two successive PCR steps. TCR alpha and beta cDNA libraries were sequenced on the Illumina HiSeq platform with custom primers. In the source study's methods: Unique molecular identifiers were extracted from raw reads with MiGEC, and CDR3 positions were determined with MiXCR. Recombination models were inferred per individual with the repgenHMM and IGoR tools using an EM algorithm. The analysis of shared clonotypes was done with the tcR package in R, with sharing normalized by the product of cloneset sizes. Out-of-frame nonproductive sequences were analyzed to study raw recombination free of thymic and clonal selection effects. Using fastp at Q25 and MiXCR, TCRdb reprocessed the public reads and kept productive beta chains. Every entry covers one CDR3 protein and lists the most common genes and DNA from its rows. TCRdb's processing, not the authors' own work, is the source of the V and J calls. The sample includes fewer than 250,000 distinct CDR3 sequences, with 7.5% observed a single time. Less than 2% of the sample rests with the top ten.

This entry comes from a study of identical twins (dated by TCRdb to about 2016). Background on the whole study: To test whether fetal clonotypes persist, this study deep-sequenced TCR alpha and beta repertoires from monozygotic twins, from unrelated adults of various ages, and from cord blood. To rule out contamination, replicate twin experiments were performed at different times with different library preparation protocols. On the study overall, not on this receptor specifically: Zero-insertion analyses could be partly confounded by invariant T cells such as MAIT and iNKT, though diverse VJ usage argued against such confounding for most clonotypes. Compared with coincidental sharing between unrelated individuals, out-of-frame TCR alpha sequences shared between twins showed an excess of sequences with low generation probability. Because the same donors could not be followed over many years, the conclusions relied on cross-sectional statistical analysis. Fewer insertions were carried by abundant cord blood beta clonotypes, a similar but weaker trend appeared in young adult naive repertoires, and no such trend appeared in memory repertoires. Recombination models systematically underestimated out-of-frame TCR alpha sharing in monozygotic twins but agreed with sharing between unrelated individuals. The excess sharing between twins in beta out-of-frame sequences was weaker because fewer shared sequences reduced the signal-to-noise ratio.

Only healthy Caucasian donors were included. The twin cohort consisted of three pairs of female monozygotic twins, all aged roughly 18 to 29 years. Miltenyi CD45RO+ enrichment and human naive T-cell isolation kits were used to isolate memory (CD45RO+) and naive T cells from PBMC. CDR1 SNHLY and CDR2 FYNNEI were looked up in the germline V gene. Measured from the cysteine to the phenylalanine, the CDR3 is 15 residues long. Only CDR3 DNA remains: 45 bases, in frame from the first base. V is shortened by 6 bases, J by 1 base, and the region joining them spans 15 bases. These data also formed part of another study, on yellow fever vaccine responses in identical twins. Per that second paper: The T cell response to vaccination in identical twins was reported by the authors to appear partly convergent and partly personalized. In identical twins, the study followed T cell clones that responded to the vaccine with precision.

Sequencing used memory (CD45RO+) T cells sorted from blood. Reading the label with the study, this specimen's cell subset or site is: CD45RO+ enriched T cells. This sequence uses TRBV2 and TRBJ1-1; the D gene is possibly TRBD1, with 6 bases matching. The clonotype comes from a woman younger than 30 in good health. The CDR3 protein sequence reads: CASRVMDSENTEAFF. The nucleotide sequence is given as TGTGCCAGCAGGGTTATGGACAGCGAGAACACTGAAGCTTTCTTT.